The clone carrying this TCR beta chain has just a few counts. What it recognizes is unknown. The sample belongs to a study of T-cell reconstitution after alpha-beta-depleted transplantation in children. Study findings and constraints: Several hundred expanded graft clones reportedly were the source of alpha-beta T cells about two months after transplant.

Deletions cut 5 bases from V and 3 bases from J, with 11 bases between. Germline CDR1 reads MNHEY; CDR2 reads SVGAGI. This CDR3 region has 13 residues. The TCRbeta library was prepared with unique molecular identifiers. TCRdb processed the PCR reads anew with MiXCR; each CDR3 protein has one entry. Counted here are over 150,000 distinct CDR3 sequences, 6.3% occurring once; the ten biggest clones make up roughly 4.5%. The chain combines TRBV6-5 with TRBJ2-7; unclear D gene. The sequence came from a girl under three years old with combined immunodeficiency, due to receive a stem cell transplant. The specimen comprised PBMCs, sampled before TCRalphabeta/CD19-depleted stem cell transplant. The CDR3 DNA follows: TGTGCCAGCAGTCGGGCCTCTTTCTACGAGCAGTACTTC. Translation gives CASSRASFYEQYF.